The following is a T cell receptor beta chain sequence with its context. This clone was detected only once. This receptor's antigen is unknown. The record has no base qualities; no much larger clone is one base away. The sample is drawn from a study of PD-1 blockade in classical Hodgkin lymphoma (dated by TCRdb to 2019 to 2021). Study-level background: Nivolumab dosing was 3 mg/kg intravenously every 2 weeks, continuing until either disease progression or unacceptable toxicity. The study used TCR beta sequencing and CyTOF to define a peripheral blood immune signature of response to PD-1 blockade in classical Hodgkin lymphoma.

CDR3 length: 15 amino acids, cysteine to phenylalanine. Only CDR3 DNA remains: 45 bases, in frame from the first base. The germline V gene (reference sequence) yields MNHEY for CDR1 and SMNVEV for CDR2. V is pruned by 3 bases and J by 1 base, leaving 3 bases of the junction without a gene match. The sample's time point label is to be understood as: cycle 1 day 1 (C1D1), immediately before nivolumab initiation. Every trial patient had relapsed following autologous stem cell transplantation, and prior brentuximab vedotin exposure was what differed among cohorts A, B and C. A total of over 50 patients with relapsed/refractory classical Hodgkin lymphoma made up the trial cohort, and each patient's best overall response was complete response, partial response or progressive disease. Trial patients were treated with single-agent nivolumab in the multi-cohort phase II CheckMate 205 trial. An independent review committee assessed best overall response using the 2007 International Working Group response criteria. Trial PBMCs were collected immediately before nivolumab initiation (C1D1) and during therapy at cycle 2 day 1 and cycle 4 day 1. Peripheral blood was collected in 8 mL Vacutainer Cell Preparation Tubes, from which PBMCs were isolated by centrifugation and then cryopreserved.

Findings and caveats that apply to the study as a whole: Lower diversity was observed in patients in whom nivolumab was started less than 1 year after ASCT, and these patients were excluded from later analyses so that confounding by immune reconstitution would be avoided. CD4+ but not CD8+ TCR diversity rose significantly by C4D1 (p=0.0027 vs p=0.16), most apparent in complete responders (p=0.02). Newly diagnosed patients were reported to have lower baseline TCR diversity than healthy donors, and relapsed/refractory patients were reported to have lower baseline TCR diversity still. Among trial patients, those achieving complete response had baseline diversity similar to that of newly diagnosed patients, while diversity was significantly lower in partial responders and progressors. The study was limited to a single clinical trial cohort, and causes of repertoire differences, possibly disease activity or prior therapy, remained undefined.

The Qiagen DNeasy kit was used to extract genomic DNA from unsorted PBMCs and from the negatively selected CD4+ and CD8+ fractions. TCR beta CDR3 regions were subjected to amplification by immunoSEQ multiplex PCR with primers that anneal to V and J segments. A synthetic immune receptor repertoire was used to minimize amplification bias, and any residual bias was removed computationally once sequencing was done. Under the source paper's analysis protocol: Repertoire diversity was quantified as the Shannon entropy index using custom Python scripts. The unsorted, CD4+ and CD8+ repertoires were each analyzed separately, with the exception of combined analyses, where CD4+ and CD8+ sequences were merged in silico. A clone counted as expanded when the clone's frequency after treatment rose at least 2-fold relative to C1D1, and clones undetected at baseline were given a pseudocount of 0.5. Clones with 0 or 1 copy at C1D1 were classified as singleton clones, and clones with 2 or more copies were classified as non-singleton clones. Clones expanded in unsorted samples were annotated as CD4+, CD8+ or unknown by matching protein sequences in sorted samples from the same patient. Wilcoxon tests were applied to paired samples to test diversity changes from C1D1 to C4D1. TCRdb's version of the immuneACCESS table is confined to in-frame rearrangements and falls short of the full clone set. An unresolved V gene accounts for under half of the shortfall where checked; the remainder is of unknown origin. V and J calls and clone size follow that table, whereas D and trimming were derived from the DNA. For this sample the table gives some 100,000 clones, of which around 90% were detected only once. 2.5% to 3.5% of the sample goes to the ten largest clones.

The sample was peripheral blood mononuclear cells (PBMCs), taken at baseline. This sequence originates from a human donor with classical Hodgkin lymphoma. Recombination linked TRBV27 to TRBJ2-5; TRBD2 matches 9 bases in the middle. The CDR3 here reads CASSFLAGVQETQYF. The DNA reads TGTGCCAGCAGTTTTTTAGCGGGAGTCCAAGAGACCCAGTACTTC.